One sample yielded the 27 T cell receptor beta chains listed below, sequenced in a study of CD8 T cells in ankylosing spondylitis (dated by TCRdb to the late 2010s). The library relied on 5' RACE. The instrument given in TCRdb is Illumina MiSeq. The public sequencing data were trimmed at Q25 with fastp and processed into clonotypes with MiXCR by TCRdb, which kept only in-frame beta chains. Merged by CDR3 protein, the rows form single entries marked with the most common genes and DNA. Recorded for this sample are over 25,000 distinct CDR3 sequences; roughly 7.9% of them occurred a single time. The leading ten clones occupy under 35% of the sample. The sample was blood. These receptors originate from a male donor with ankylosing spondylitis or in good health (not recorded which).

The rearrangement links TRBV12-3 or TRBV12-4 to TRBJ2-1; 14 bases are a match to TRBD2. V shed 5 bases and J 10 bases; nucleotides not matched to a gene: 7. There are 15 residues in the CDR3. CDR3 amino acids: CASSTTSGRAGEQFF. The CDR3 DNA reads TGTGCCAGCAGTACGACTAGCGGGAGGGCCGGAGAGCAGTTCTTC.

This chain joins TRBV10-3 and TRBJ2-7; perhaps TRBD1 as D (5 bases). V shed 6 bases and J shed 3 bases, with 9 bases lying between them. This CDR3 region has 12 residues. The V gene's germline CDR1 is ENHRY and CDR2 SYGVKD. DNA for the CDR3: TGTGCCATCAGCGACAGTAACTACGAGCAGTACGTC. Translated, it gives CAISDSNYEQYV.

V and J are TRBV5-1 and TRBJ2-1; 7 bases map to TRBD1. J was trimmed by 6 bases and V by 0 bases; bases with no gene match: 3. The CDR3 is 14 residues long. Germline loops: CDR1 SGHRS, CDR2 YFSETQ. CDR3 protein: CASSLDRGGNEQFF. Written as DNA, the CDR3 is TGCGCCAGCAGCTTGGACAGGGGTGGCAATGAGCAGTTCTTC. Together with reference TRBV5-1 and TRBJ2-1, the CDR3 gives the full variable domain: KAGVTQTPRYLIKTRGQQVTLSCSPISGHRSVSWYQQTPGQGLQFLFEYFSETQRNKGNFPGRFSGRQFSNSRSEMNVSTLELGDSALYLCASSLDRGGNEQFFGPGTRLTVL.

The V and J genes are TRBV28 and TRBJ1-4; D might be TRBD1 (6 bases). Trimming cost V 5 bases and J 8 bases, with 15 bases left between them. Germline V gives CDR1 MDHEN, CDR2 SYDVKM. This CDR3 is built from 14 residues. DNA of the CDR3: TGTGCCAGCAGTCCTTGGAGGGGGGACGAAAAACTGTTTTTT. It encodes CASSPWRGDEKLFF.

This clonotype was counted ten times or more. V gene TRBV10-3 combines with J gene TRBJ2-5, with TRBD1 identical over 7 bases. V shed 11 bases and J 2 bases; nucleotides not matched to a gene: 2. The CDR3 sequence is 11 residues long. In germline, CDR1 is ENHRY, CDR2 SYGVKD. This chain's CDR3 is CASRGQETQYF. CDR3 sequence (DNA): TGTGCCTCCAGGGGGCAAGAGACCCAGTACTTC.

This clonotype was seen a handful of times. The chain employs TRBV28 and TRBJ2-2; 7 bases agree with TRBD1. The CDR3 consists of 16 residues. J gave up 4 bases and V 3 bases, and 8 bases lay outside the gene matches. Germline V lookup: CDR1 MDHEN, CDR2 SYDVKM. The CDR3 spells CASSLGDRVSTGELFF. The CDR3 nucleotides are TGTGCCAGCAGTTTGGGAGACAGGGTGTCCACCGGGGAGCTGTTTTTT.

This clonotype was detected only a few times. V is TRBV7-9 and J is TRBJ1-4; D is unclear. The V gene lost 5 bases and the J gene lost 2 bases, with 12 bases spanning the gap. CDR3 size: 15 residues. Germline values: CDR1 SEHNR, CDR2 FQNEAQ (reference sequence). CDR3 sequence (DNA): TGTGCCAGCAGCGACTACAGCGAGACTAATGAAAAACTGTTTTTT. Amino acids: CASSDYSETNEKLFF.

The V and J genes are TRBV10-3 and TRBJ2-7; D is possibly TRBD2 (6 bases). Per the germline V gene, CDR1 is ENHRY and CDR2 is SYGVKD. The CDR3 length is 14 residues. Between the trimmed V and J ends, which lost 4 bases and 2 bases, there was a span of 12 bases. CDR3: CAISGPGLAYEQYF. The CDR3 DNA is TGTGCCATCAGTGGTCCGGGACTTGCCTACGAGCAGTACTTC.

The table lists this clonotype with many counts. The V and J genes are TRBV7-9 and TRBJ1-5; unclear D gene. The CDR3 spans 14 residues. Trimming removed 1 base from V and 2 bases from J, with 6 bases in between. CDR1 is SEHNR, CDR2 FQNEAQ, per germline (reference sequence). CDR3: CASSLGQGNQPQHF. For the CDR3, the DNA is TGTGCCAGCAGCTTAGGGCAGGGCAATCAGCCCCAGCATTTT.

This clonotype was detected only a few times. This chain joins TRBV5-1 and TRBJ2-5; 7 positions agree with TRBD1. The germline V gene encodes CDR1 SGHRS and CDR2 YFSETQ. The junction had 8 bases not matched to a gene; V was cut back by 5 bases and J by 1 base. The CDR3 spans 15 residues. For the CDR3, the DNA is TGCGCCAGCAGTTTTGGGACAGCTTTCCAAGAGACCCAGTACTTC. Protein: CASSFGTAFQETQYF. The full variable domain, its missing parts supplied by reference TRBV5-1 and TRBJ2-5, is KAGVTQTPRYLIKTRGQQVTLSCSPISGHRSVSWYQQTPGQGLQFLFEYFSETQRNKGNFPGRFSGRQFSNSRSEMNVSTLELGDSALYLCASSFGTAFQETQYFGPGTRLLVL.

The V gene is TRBV7-6, the J gene TRBJ1-3; 9 nucleotides line up with TRBD1. V lost 5 bases, J lost 4 bases, and 6 bases stayed unmatched. The CDR3 has 15 residues. Looked up from germline, CDR1 is SGHVS and CDR2 is FNYEAQ. CDR3 coding DNA: TGTGCCAGCAGCCCGGGGACAGGGAGAGGAAACACCATATATTTT. Translation gives CASSPGTGRGNTIYF.

This clonotype was found a few times. The rearrangement uses TRBV7-9 and TRBJ2-2; D gene unclear. This CDR3 is 12 amino acids long. V was pared by 0 bases and J by 8 bases, with 4 bases between. The germline V gene encodes CDR1 SEHNR and CDR2 FQNEAQ (reference sequence). CDR3 region: CASSLARGELFF. As DNA, the CDR3 is TGTGCCAGCAGCTTAGCTCGGGGGGAGCTGTTTTTT.

In its sample, this clonotype is large. V gene TRBV9 combines with J gene TRBJ2-5, with a tentative D call TRBD2 (6 bases). The CDR3 consists of 14 residues. Trimming left V 3 bases short and J 2 bases short, with 11 bases between. The germline gives CDR1 SGDLS, CDR2 YYNGEE. In nucleotides, the CDR3 is TGTGCCAGCAGCGGAATGGGACTTCAAGAGACCCAGTACTTC. Translating gives CASSGMGLQETQYF.

This clonotype came up a few times. The rearrangement links TRBV5-1 to TRBJ2-5; TRBD1 is a possible D gene (6 bases). The CDR3 has 15 amino acids. The ends were cut back, 2 bases at V and 1 base at J, with 12 bases in the middle. Germline lookup yields CDR1 SGHRS and CDR2 YFSETQ. CDR3 coding DNA: TGCGCCAGCAGCTTCCAGGGGACGGGCCAAGAGACCCAGTACTTC. The encoded protein is CASSFQGTGQETQYF.

Only a few counts were recorded for this clonotype. The chain couples TRBV25-1 to TRBJ2-3, with unresolved D. The CDR3 runs 12 residues. V lost 5 bases and J lost 6, with 9 bases in between. The germline gives CDR1 MGHDK, CDR2 SYGVNS. The CDR3 coding sequence is TGTGCCAGCAGTAACCGGGTCGATACGCAGTATTTT. Translated, it gives CASSNRVDTQYF.

This clonotype has a count of ten or more. The rearrangement uses TRBV11-3 and TRBJ2-2; perhaps TRBD1 as D (5 bases). The germline V gene encodes CDR1 SGHNT and CDR2 YENEEA. CDR3 length: 14 residues. V was trimmed by 5 bases and J by 3 bases, leaving 10 bases between them. CDR3 bases: TGTGCCAGCAGCCAGGGTGTGGACACCGGGGAGCTGTTTTTT. Translating gives CASSQGVDTGELFF.

The chain is built from TRBV20-1 and TRBJ2-4; 11 positions agree with TRBD1. V shed 4 bases and J 10 bases; nucleotides not matched to a gene: 9. This CDR3 contains 14 residues. Germline lookup yields CDR1 DFQATT and CDR2 SNEGSKA (reference sequence). CDR3 loop: CSANRDRGTAIQYF. CDR3 nucleotide sequence: TGCAGTGCTAACCGGGACAGGGGGACCGCGATTCAGTACTTC.

The chain recombines TRBV15 with TRBJ2-7; D gene uncertain. Looked up from germline, CDR1 is LNHNV and CDR2 is YYDKDF (reference sequence). The length of the CDR3 is 14 residues. The V end lost 0 bases, the J end lost 3 bases, and 9 bases lay between the germline ends. CDR3 bases: TGTGCCACCAGCAGAGACGTGGGCAGCTACGAGCAGTACGTC. Its translation: CATSRDVGSYEQYV.

This clonotype was detected many times. This chain links TRBV11-2 with TRBJ2-1; D unclear. V lost 3 bases, J lost 0 bases, and 6 bases lay in between. The CDR3 has 14 residues. Per germline, CDR1 SGHAT and CDR2 FQNNGV. The CDR3 DNA reads TGTGCCAGCAGCTTCTCCTCCTCCTACAATGAGCAGTTCTTC. Encoded protein: CASSFSSSYNEQFF. Using reference TRBV11-2 and TRBJ2-1 for the parts outside the CDR3, the full variable domain is EAGVAQSPRYKIIEKRQSVAFWCNPISGHATLYWYQQILGQGPKLLIQFQNNGVVDDSQLPKDRFSAERLKGVDSTLKIQPAKLEDSAVYLCASSFSSSYNEQFFGPGTRLTVL.

A few counts support this clonotype. This chain joins TRBV27 and TRBJ1-4, with a tentative D call TRBD1 (5 bases). Germline CDR1 reads MNHEY; CDR2 reads SMNVEV (reference sequence). Deletions cut 11 bases from V and 7 bases from J, with 14 bases between. The CDR3 covers 12 residues. Written as DNA, the CDR3 is TGTGCCGTGGGACTCCAGGCTGAAAAACTGTTTTTT. Translated, it gives CAVGLQAEKLFF.

This clonotype was observed many times. The chain has TRBV7-6 and TRBJ2-7; D not resolved. Germline V lookup: CDR1 SGHVS, CDR2 FNYEAQ. The CDR3 extends over 13 amino acids. With 5 bases removed from V and 6 bases from J, the gap between germline ends came to 14 bases. CDR3 coding DNA: TGTGCCAGCAGCGCCGGACCTCTCTCCGAGCAGTACTTC. Encoded protein: CASSAGPLSEQYF.

The rearrangement uses TRBV5-1 and TRBJ2-2, with D possibly being TRBD1 (5 bases). CDR1 is SGHRS, CDR2 YFSETQ, per germline. Between the trimmed V and J ends, which lost 4 bases and 1 base, there was a span of 17 bases. This CDR3 has 17 residues. The CDR3 here is CASSPVSVRENTGELFF. The CDR3 coding sequence is TGCGCCAGCAGCCCCGTAAGCGTCAGGGAGAACACCGGGGAGCTGTTTTTT.

This clonotype was picked up a small number of times. The chain has TRBV10-3 and TRBJ2-2, with a tentative D call TRBD2 (5 bases). CDR1 and CDR2 from the germline V gene are ENHRY and SYGVKD. The ends were cut back, 11 bases at V and 3 bases at J, with 16 bases in the middle. The CDR3 contains 14 residues. CDR3 loop: CAAKGGLDTGELFF. CDR3 nucleotides: TGTGCCGCCAAAGGCGGGCTCGACACCGGGGAGCTGTTTTTT.

This chain connects TRBV12-3 or TRBV12-4 to TRBJ2-7; D call uncertain. The length of the CDR3 is 11 residues. The V end lost 4 bases, the J end lost 2 bases, and 3 bases lay between the germline ends. CDR3 amino acids: CASSYAYEQYF. In DNA, the CDR3 is TGTGCCAGCAGTTATGCCTACGAGCAGTACTTC.

In its sample, this clonotype was seen many times. The chain joins TRBV2 to TRBJ2-2; D gene unclear. This CDR3 has 14 residues. The germline V gene has CDR1 SNHLY and CDR2 FYNNEI. V gave up 7 bases and J gave up 2 bases, with 11 bases separating them. The CDR3 sequence: CASNLQRNTGELFF. CDR3 bases: TGTGCCAGCAATCTCCAGAGAAACACCGGGGAGCTGTTTTTT.

The sample holds a few counts of this clonotype. The J gene is TRBJ2-1, the V gene TRBV28; 10 bases fit TRBD2. Germline V gene data show CDR1 as MDHEN and CDR2 as SYDVKM. This CDR3 is built from 16 residues. V gave up 10 bases and J gave up 5 bases; unmatched junction bases: 14. CDR3 DNA: TGTGCCACCTATGAAGGGGGACTAGCGTCCCACAATGAGCAGTTCTTC. As protein: CATYEGGLASHNEQFF.

A few counts support this clonotype. This sequence joins TRBV5-1 and TRBJ2-7, with 11 positions matching TRBD2. V trimming: 3 bases; J trimming: 3 bases; junction bases outside the gene matches: 5. This CDR3 contains 15 residues. CDR1 and CDR2 from the germline V gene are SGHRS and YFSETQ. This CDR3 is CASSSGTSGIYEQYF. The DNA for the CDR3 is TGCGCCAGCAGCTCCGGGACTAGCGGAATCTACGAGCAGTACTTC.